This T cell receptor (beta chain) comes out of a study of T cells in Graves' hyperthyroidism and ophthalmopathy. This clonotype turned up a few times. Its target is not known. The TCR beta CDR3 regions underwent amplification using RNA transcripts as the source. When the TCR CDR3 underwent first-round RT-PCR, the HTBI primer set was used. Each CDR3 protein is one row after TCRdb ran MiXCR on the multiplex PCR reads. The sample consists of under 700,000 distinct CDR3 sequences, 16% of them appearing once. The V and J ends lost 7 bases and 8 bases, in that order; junction bases with no gene match: 6. CDR3 length equals 12 residues. Germline V lookup: CDR1 LNHDA, CDR2 SQIVND (reference sequence). Study-wide findings and caveats: Blood also held most thyroid clonotypes expanded beyond 0.001. Separation of ophthalmopathy from stable hyperthyroidism was achieved by a 13 V-J model.

Diagnosis of hyperthyroidism was new in patients aged 18 to 65, and its duration was under 2 months. The chain uses TRBV19 and TRBJ2-5; 8 nucleotides agree with TRBD2. This TCR was recovered from a woman aged 18-35 years with Graves' hyperthyroidism. The sequenced sample was blood. The CDR3 protein is CASNSGGDTQYF. The CDR3 DNA follows: TGTGCCAGTAATTCGGGGGGGGACACCCAGTACTTC.